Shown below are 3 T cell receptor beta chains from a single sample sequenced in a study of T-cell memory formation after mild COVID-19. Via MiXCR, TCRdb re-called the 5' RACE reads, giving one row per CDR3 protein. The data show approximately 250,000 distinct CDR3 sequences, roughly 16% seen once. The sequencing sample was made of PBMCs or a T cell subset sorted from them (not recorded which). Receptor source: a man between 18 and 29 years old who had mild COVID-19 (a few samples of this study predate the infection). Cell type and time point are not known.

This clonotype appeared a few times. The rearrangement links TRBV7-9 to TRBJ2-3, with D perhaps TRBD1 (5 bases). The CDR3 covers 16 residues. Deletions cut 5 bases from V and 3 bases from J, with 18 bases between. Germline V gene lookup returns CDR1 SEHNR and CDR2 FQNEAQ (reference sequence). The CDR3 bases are TGTGCCAGCAGCGCGGCCGACAGAGGCGGAACAGATACGCAGTATTTT. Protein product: CASSAADRGGTDTQYF. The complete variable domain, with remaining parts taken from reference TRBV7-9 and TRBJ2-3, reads DTGVSQNPRHKITKRGQNVTFRCDPISEHNRLYWYRQTLGQGPEFLTYFQNEAQLEKSRLLSDRFSAERPKGSFSTLEIQRTEQGDSAMYLCASSAADRGGTDTQYFGPGTRLTVL.

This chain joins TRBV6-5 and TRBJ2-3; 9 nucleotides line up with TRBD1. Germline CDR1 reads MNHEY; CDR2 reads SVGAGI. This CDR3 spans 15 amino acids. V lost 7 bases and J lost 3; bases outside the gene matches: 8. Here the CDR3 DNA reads TGTGCCAGCACCCTGGGACAGGGAGGGACAGATACGCAGTATTTT. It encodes CASTLGQGGTDTQYF.

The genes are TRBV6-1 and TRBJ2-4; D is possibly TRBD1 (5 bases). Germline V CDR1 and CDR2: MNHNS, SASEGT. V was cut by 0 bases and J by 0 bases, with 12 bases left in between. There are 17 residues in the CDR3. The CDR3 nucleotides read TGTGCCAGCAGTGAAGCCCTGACAGAAATAGCCAAAAACATTCAGTACTTC. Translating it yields CASSEALTEIAKNIQYF.